This T cell receptor (beta chain) was found in a study of blood T cell repertoires in COVID-19. As for the study in general: Samples of COVID-19 (acute and convalescent) were obtained from the United States, Italy and Spain. From T cells, B-cell-depleted T cells, or PBMCs came the material, which was cDNA or gDNA.

Per the study methods: For nucleated cells, counts were estimated from reference gene primer amplification. The repertoire was sequenced with immunoSEQ multiplex PCR; TCRdb's copy has only in-frame clones and lacks some. V and J calls and clone size come straight from that table; D and trimming were deduced from the DNA. The data contain roughly 190,000 clones, roughly 88% of them seen just once; the ten biggest clones take up around 6.6%. The CDR3 totals 13 residues. Germline lookup yields CDR1 ENHRY and CDR2 SYGVKD. Trimming cost V 5 bases and J 15 bases; bases outside gene matches: 5. This chain connects TRBV10-3 to TRBJ2-1, with 15 bases that match TRBD2. This sequence was found in a woman aged 40 to 50 who had recovered from COVID-19. The material sequenced was peripheral blood. CDR3: CAISLGLAGGLFF. The CDR3 DNA is TGTGCCATCAGTCTGGGACTAGCGGGAGGATTGTTCTTC.